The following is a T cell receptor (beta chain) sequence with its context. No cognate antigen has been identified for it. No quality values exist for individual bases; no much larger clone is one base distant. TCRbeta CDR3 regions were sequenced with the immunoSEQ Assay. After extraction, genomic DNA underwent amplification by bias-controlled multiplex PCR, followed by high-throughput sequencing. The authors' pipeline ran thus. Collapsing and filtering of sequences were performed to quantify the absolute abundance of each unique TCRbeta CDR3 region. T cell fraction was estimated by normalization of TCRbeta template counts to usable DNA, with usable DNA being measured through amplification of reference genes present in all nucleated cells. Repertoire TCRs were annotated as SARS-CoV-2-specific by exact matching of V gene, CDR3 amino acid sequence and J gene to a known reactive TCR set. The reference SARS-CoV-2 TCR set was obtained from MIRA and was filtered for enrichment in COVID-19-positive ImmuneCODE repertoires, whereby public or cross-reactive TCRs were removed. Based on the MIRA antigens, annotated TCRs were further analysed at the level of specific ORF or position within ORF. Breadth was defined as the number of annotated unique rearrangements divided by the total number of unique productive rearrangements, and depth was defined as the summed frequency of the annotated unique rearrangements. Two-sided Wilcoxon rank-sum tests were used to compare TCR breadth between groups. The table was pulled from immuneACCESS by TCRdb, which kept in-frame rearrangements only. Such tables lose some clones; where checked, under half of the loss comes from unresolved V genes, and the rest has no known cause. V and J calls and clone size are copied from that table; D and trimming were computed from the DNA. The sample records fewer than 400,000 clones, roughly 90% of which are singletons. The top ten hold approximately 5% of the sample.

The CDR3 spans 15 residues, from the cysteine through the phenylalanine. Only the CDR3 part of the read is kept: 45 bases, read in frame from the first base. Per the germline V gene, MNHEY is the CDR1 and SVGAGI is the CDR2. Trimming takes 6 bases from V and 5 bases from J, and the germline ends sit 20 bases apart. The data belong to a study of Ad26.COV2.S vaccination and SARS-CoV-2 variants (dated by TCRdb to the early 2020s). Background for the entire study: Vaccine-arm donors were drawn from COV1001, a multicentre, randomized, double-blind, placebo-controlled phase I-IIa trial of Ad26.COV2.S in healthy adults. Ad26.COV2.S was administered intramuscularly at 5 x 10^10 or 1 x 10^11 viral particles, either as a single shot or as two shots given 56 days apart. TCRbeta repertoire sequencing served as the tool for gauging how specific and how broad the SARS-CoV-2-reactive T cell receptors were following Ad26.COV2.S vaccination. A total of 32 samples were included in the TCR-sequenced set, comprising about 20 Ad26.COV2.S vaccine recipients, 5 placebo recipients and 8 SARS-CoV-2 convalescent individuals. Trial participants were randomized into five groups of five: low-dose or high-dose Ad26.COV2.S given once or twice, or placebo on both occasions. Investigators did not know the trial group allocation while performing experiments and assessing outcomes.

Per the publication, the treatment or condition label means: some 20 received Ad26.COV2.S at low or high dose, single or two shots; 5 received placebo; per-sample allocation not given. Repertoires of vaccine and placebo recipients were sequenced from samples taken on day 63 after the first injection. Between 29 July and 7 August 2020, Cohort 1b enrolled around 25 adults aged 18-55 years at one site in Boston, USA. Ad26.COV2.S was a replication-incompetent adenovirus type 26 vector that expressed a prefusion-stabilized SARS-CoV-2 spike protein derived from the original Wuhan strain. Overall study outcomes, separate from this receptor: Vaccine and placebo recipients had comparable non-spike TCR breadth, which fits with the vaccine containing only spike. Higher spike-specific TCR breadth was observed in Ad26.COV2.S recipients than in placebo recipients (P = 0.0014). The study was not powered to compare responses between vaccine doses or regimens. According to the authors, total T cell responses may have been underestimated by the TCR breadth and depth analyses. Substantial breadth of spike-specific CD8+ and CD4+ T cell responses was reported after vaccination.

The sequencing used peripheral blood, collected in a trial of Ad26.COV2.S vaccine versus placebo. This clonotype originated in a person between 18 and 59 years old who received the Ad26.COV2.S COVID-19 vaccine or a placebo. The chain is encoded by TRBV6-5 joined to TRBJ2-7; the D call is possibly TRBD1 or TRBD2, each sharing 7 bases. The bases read TGTGCCAGCAGAGTCGGGGGAGGGGGCGGCGACGAGCAGTACTTC. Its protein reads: CASRVGGGGGDEQYF.